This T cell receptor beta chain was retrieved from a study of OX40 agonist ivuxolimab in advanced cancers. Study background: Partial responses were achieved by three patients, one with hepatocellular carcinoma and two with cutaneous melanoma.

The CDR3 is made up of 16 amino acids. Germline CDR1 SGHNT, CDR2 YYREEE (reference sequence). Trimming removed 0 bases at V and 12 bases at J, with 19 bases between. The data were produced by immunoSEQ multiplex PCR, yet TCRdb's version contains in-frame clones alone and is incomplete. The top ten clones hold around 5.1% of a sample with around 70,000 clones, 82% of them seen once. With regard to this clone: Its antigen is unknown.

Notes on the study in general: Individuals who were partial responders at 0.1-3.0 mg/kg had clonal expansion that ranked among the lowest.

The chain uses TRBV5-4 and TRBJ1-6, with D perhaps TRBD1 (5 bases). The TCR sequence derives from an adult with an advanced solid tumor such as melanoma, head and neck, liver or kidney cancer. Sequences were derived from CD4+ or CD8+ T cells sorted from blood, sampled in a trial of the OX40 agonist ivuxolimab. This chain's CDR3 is CASSLGGVLKELPLHF. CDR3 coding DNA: TGTGCCAGCAGCTTGGGGGGGGTACTTAAGGAGTTACCCCTCCACTTT.